The clone carrying this TCR beta chain occurred a few times. The antigen is not known. Carrying unique molecular identifiers, the cDNA also gained a universal primer site through template switching. TCRdb redid the calling of the 5' RACE reads with MiXCR, one entry per CDR3 protein. Of around 220,000 distinct CDR3 sequences listed, over 13% are singletons. The data stem from a study of identical twins. General study findings and limits: Beta out-of-frame sequences displayed a weaker excess of sharing between twins. Clonotypes of the beta chain that were abundant in cord blood carried fewer insertions (memory repertoires showed none).

This CDR3 is built from 12 residues. V was clipped by 3 bases and J by 6 bases, with 10 bases between them. Germline V gene data show CDR1 as DFQATT and CDR2 as SNEGSKA (reference sequence). The receptor was derived from a woman between 18 and 29 years old in good health. Sequencing used memory (CD45RO+) T cells sorted from blood. The genes are TRBV20-1 and TRBJ2-3; tentative D call: TRBD2 (5 bases). CDR3 in amino acids: CSASKDFDTQYF. In DNA form, the CDR3 reads TGCAGTGCTAGCAAGGACTTTGATACGCAGTATTTT.